This TCR beta chain came from a study of T cell changes during pregnancy in multiple sclerosis. The assay was immunoSEQ multiplex PCR, and TCRdb's table has in-frame clones only and misses some. Here the sample spans tens of thousands of clones, about 90% being singletons. The TCR comes from a female donor in good health, enrolled as a control in a pregnancy study. The sample was peripheral blood, taken after pregnancy.

The CDR3 nucleotides are TGTGCCAGCAGTGACTCTAGCGGGGGGGCAGATACGCAGTATTTT. It encodes CASSDSSGGADTQYF. The rearrangement joins TRBV6-4 to TRBJ2-3; 11 nucleotides line up with TRBD2. J was trimmed by 4 bases and V by 0 bases; bases with no gene match: 0. Germline V lookup: CDR1 MRHNA, CDR2 SNTAGT. The CDR3 is 15 amino acids.